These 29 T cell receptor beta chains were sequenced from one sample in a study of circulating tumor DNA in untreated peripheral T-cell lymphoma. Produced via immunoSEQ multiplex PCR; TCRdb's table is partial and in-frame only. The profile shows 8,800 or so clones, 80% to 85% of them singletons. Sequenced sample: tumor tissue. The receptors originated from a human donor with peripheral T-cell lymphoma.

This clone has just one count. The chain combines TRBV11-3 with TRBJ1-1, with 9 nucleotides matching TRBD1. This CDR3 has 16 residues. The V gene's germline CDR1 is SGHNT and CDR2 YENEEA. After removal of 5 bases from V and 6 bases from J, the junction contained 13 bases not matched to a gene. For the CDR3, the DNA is TGTGCCAGCAGCATGCGACAGGGGGGGACCGGTCCTGAAGCTTTCTTT. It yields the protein CASSMRQGGTGPEAFF.

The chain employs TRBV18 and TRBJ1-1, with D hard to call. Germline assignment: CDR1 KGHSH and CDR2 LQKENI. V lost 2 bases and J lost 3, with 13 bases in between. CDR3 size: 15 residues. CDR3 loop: CASSPSAQRDTEAFF. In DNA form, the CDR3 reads TGTGCCAGCTCACCATCCGCACAGCGAGACACTGAAGCTTTCTTT. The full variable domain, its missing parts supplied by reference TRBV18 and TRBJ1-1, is NAGVMQNPRHLVRRRGQEARLRCSPMKGHSHVYWYRQLPEEGLKFMVYLQKENIIDESGMPKERFSAEFPKEGPSILRIQQVVRGDSAAYFCASSPSAQRDTEAFFGQGTRLTVV.

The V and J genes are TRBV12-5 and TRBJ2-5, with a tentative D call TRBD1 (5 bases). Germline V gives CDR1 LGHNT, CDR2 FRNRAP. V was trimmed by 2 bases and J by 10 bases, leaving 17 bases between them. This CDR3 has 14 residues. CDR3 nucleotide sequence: TGTGCTAGTGGTTTGTATAGGGCAGGGTCGCACCAGTACTTC. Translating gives CASGLYRAGSHQYF.

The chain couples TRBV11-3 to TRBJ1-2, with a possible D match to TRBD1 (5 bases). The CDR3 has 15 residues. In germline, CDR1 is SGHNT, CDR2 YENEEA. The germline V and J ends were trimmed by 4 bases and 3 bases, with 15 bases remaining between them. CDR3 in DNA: TGTGCCAGCAGCTCACCAGGGAGTTTACACTATGGCTACACCTTC. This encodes CASSSPGSLHYGYTF.

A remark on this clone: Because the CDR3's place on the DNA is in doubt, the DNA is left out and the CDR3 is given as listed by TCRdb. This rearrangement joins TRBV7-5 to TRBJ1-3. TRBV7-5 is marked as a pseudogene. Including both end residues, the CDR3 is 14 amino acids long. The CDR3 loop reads CASSLFGSGNTIYF.

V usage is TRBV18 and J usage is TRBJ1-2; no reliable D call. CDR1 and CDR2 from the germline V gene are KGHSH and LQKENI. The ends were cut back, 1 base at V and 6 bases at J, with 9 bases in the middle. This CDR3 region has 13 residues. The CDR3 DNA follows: TGTGCCAGCTCACCACGACGCGAAGATGGCTACACCTTC. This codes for CASSPRREDGYTF. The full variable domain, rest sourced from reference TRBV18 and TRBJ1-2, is NAGVMQNPRHLVRRRGQEARLRCSPMKGHSHVYWYRQLPEEGLKFMVYLQKENIIDESGMPKERFSAEFPKEGPSILRIQQVVRGDSAAYFCASSPRREDGYTFGSGTRLTVV.

This CDR3 reads CASSLYGQVNSPLHF. DNA of the CDR3: TGTGCCAGCAGCTTATATGGACAAGTTAATTCACCCCTCCACTTT. The chain links TRBV11-3 to TRBJ1-6; tentatively, D is TRBD1 (5 bases). The CDR3 spans 15 residues. Trimming took 2 bases from V and 6 from J, leaving 11 bases between them. Germline CDR1 is SGHNT and CDR2 is YENEEA.

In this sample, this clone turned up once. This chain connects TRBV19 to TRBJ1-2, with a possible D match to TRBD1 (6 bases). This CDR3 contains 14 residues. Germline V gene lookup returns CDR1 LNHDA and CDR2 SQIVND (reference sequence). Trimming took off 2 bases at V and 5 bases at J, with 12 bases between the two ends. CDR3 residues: CASSIRATGYGYTF. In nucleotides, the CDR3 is TGTGCCAGTAGTATAAGGGCAACAGGGTATGGCTACACCTTC.

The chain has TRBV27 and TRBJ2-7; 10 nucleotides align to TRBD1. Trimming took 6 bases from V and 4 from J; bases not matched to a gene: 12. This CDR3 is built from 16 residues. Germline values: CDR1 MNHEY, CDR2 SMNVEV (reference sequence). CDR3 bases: TGTGCCAGCAGCCAATCCGGGACAGGGGTGTATTACGAGCAGTACTTC. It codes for CASSQSGTGVYYEQYF.

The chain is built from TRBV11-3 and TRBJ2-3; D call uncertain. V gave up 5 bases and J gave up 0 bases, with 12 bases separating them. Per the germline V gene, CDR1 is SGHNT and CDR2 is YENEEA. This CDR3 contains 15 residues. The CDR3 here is CASSKEAVSTDTQYF. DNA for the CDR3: TGTGCCAGCAGCAAAGAGGCAGTTAGCACAGATACGCAGTATTTT.

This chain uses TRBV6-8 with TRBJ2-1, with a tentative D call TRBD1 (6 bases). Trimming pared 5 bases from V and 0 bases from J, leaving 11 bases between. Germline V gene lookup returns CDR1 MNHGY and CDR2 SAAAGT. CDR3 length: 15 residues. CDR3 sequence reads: CASSGRDNSYNEQFF. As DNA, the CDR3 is TGTGCCAGCAGTGGCCGGGACAACTCCTACAATGAGCAGTTCTTC.

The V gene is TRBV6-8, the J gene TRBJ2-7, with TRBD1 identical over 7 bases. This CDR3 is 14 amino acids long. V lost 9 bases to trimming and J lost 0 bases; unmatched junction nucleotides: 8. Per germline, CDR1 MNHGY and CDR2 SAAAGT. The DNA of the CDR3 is TGTGCCAGTTCGACAGGGTTAAGCTCCTACGAGCAGTACTTC. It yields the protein CASSTGLSSYEQYF.

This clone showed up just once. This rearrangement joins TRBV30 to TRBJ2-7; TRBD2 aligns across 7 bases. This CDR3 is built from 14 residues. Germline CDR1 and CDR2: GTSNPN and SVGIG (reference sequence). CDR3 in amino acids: CAWSGGRGRNEQYF. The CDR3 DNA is TGTGCGTGGTCGGGGGGTCGCGGTAGGAACGAGCAGTACTTC.

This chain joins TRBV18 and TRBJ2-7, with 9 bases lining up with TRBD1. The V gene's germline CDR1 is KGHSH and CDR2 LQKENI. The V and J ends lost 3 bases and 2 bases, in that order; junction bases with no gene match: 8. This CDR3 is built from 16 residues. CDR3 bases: TGTGCCAGCTCACCTCGTCAGGGACAGGGCGCCTACGAGCAGTACTTC. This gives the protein CASSPRQGQGAYEQYF.

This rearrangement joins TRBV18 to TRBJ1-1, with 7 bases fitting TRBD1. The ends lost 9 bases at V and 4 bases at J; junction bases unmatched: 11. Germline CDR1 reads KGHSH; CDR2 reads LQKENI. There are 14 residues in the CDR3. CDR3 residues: CASLTGAVGTEAFF. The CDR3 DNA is TGTGCCAGTCTAACAGGGGCCGTGGGCACTGAAGCTTTCTTT.

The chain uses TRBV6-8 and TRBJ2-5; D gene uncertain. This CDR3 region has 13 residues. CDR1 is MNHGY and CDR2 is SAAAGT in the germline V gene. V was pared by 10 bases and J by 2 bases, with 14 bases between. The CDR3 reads CAIRSAVQETQYF. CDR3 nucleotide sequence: TGTGCCATCAGGAGCGCAGTACAAGAGACCCAGTACTTC.

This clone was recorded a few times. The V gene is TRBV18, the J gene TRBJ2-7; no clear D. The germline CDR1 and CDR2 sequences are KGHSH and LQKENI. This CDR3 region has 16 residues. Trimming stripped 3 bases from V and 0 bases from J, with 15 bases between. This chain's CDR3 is CASSPTIRLHSYEQYF. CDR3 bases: TGTGCCAGCTCACCCACAATAAGATTGCACTCCTACGAGCAGTACTTC.

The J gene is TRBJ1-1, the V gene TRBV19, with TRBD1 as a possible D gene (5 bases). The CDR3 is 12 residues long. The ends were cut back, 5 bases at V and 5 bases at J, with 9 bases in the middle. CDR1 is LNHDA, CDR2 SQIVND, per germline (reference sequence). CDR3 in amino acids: CASSVRQTEAFF. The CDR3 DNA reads TGTGCCAGTAGTGTACGACAGACTGAAGCTTTCTTT.

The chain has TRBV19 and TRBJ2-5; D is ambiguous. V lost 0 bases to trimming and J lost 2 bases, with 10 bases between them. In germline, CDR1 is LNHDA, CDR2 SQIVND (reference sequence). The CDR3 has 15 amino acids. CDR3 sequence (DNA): TGTGCCAGTAGTATAGATCTATACAGACAAGAGACCCAGTACTTC. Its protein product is CASSIDLYRQETQYF.

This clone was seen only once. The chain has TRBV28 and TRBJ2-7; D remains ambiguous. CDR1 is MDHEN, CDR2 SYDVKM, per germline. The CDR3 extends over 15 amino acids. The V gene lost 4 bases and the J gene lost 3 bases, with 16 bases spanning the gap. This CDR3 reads CASSSTYSPIYEQYF. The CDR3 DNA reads TGTGCCAGCAGTTCCACCTACTCGCCCATCTACGAGCAGTACTTC.

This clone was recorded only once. Here the CDR3 reads CASSIDQFAVDIPPPMDSPLHF. The CDR3 nucleotides are TGTGCCAGTAGTATAGATCAATTCGCAGTGGACATCCCCCCTCCTATGGATTCACCCCTCCACTTT. The chain couples TRBV19 to TRBJ1-6; a weak D match, TRBD1 (5 bases). The germline V and J ends were trimmed by 0 bases and 8 bases, with 32 bases remaining between them. Germline V gene lookup returns CDR1 LNHDA and CDR2 SQIVND (reference sequence). This CDR3 has 22 residues.

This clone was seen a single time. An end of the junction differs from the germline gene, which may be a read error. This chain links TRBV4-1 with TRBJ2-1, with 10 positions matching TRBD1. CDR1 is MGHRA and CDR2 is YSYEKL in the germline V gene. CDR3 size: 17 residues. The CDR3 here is CASSQDWTGGLYNEQFF. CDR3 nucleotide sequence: TGCGCCAGCAGCCAAGATTGGACAGGGGGGCTCTACAATGAGCAATTCTTC.

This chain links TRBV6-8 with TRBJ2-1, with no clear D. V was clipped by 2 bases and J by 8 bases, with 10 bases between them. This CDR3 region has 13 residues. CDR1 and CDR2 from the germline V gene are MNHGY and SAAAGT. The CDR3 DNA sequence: TGTGCCAGCAGTTACGGCCCCGGACATGAGCAGTTCTTC. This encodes CASSYGPGHEQFF.

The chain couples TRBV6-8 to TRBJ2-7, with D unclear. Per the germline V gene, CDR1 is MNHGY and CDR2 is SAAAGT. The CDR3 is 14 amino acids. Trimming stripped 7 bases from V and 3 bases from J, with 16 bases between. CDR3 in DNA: TGTGCCAGCAACCCAAATCCCCAGCGCTACGAGCAGTACTTC. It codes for CASNPNPQRYEQYF.

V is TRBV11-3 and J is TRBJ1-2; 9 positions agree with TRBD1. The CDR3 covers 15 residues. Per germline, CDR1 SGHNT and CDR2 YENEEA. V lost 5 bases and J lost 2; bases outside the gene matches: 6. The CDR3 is CASSRAGTGNYGYTF. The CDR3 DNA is TGTGCCAGCAGCCGCGCCGGGACAGGGAACTATGGCTACACCTTC.

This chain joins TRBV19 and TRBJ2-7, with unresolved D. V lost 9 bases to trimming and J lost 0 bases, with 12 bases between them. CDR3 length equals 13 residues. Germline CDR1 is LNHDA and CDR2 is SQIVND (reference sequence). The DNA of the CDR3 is TGTGCCAGCTCAGGTCATGGCTCCTACGAGCAGTACTTC. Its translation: CASSGHGSYEQYF.

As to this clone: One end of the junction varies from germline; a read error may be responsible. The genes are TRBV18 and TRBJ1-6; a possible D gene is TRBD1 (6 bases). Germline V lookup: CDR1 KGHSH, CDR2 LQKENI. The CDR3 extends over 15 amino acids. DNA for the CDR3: TGTGCCAACTCACTCATGGACAGCGATAATTCACCCCTCCACTTT. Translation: CANSLMDSDNSPLHF.

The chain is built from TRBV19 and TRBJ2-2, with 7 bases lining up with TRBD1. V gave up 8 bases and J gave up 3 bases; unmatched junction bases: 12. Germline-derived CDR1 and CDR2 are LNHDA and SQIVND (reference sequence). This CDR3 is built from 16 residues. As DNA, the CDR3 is TGTGCCAGTGGCTGGGCCGGACAGGCATACACCGGGGAGCTGTTTTTT. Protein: CASGWAGQAYTGELFF.

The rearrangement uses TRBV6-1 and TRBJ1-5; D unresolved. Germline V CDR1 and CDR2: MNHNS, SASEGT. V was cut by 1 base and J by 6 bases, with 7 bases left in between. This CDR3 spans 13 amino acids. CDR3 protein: CASSEVSVQPQHF. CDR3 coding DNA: TGTGCCAGCAGTGAAGTTTCGGTTCAGCCCCAGCATTTT.